The clone carrying this T cell receptor (beta chain) was counted a few times. The CDR3 contains 14 residues. Germline-derived CDR1 and CDR2 are SGHVS and FQNEAQ. Trimming took 7 bases from V and 4 from J, leaving 13 bases between them. A single record per CDR3 protein comes from TCRdb applying MiXCR to the 5' RACE reads. The table has over 65,000 distinct CDR3 sequences, about 14% seen once. The data are from a study of T cells after yellow fever vaccination. V gene TRBV7-8 combines with J gene TRBJ2-2; perhaps D is TRBD1 or TRBD2 (5 bases each). Source: CD8+ T cells not binding an NS4B(214-222) dextramer, sorted from PBMCs, taken roughly 20 days after the first yellow fever vaccination. This TCR was sampled from a young man who received the YFV17D yellow fever vaccine. The CDR3 coding sequence is TGTGCCAGCATCCCGAAGGGGACCACCGGGGAGCTGTTTTTT. It specifies CASIPKGTTGELFF.